The sequence of this T cell receptor (beta chain) was determined in a study of identical twins. Study-wide findings and caveats: Researchers reported excess low generation probability among twin-shared out-of-frame alpha sequences.

A note on this clonotype: Its antigen is still unknown.

Every sampled donor was Caucasian and healthy. TCRdb re-derived calls from the 5' RACE reads in MiXCR, one entry per CDR3 protein. The sample carries about 690,000 distinct CDR3 sequences, around 6% recorded once. J lost 3 bases, V lost 3 bases, and 4 bases had no gene match. Germline CDR1 reads MNHEY; CDR2 reads SMNVEV (reference sequence). This CDR3 comprises 17 residues. Sequenced: naive T cells sorted from blood. This sequence originates from a man in his late teens or twenties in good health. V and J are TRBV27 and TRBJ2-3, with TRBD2 matching 15 bases. The CDR3 region has the DNA TGTGCCAGCAGTTTGTGGGGACTAGCGGGAGGAACAGATACGCAGTATTTT. Translating it yields CASSLWGLAGGTDTQYF.